Included here is one T cell receptor (beta chain) sequence, with context. These data come from a study of blood T cell repertoires in COVID-19. Study context: COVID-19 samples from acute and convalescent phases originated in the United States, Italy and Spain. In each case, the material was cDNA or gDNA derived from T cells, B-cell-depleted T cells, or PBMCs.

Original data processing: By means of reference gene primer amplification, nucleated cell counts were estimated. The assay was immunoSEQ multiplex PCR, and TCRdb's table has in-frame clones only and misses some. The V and J calls and clone size are taken from that table; D and trimming were inferred from the DNA. Seen here are 140,000 or so clones, 75% to 85% observed once, and the top ten hold roughly 4.2%. This CDR3 spans 13 amino acids. The germline gives CDR1 SGHNT, CDR2 YENEEA. V was pared by 4 bases and J by 6 bases, with 0 bases of the junction left unmatched. This receptor was obtained from a man in his fifties or sixties with acute or convalescent COVID-19. This rearrangement joins TRBV11-3 to TRBJ2-2; TRBD1 aligns across 9 bases. Sequenced input: peripheral blood. The CDR3 here is CASSWTGAGELFF. CDR3 nucleotides: TGTGCCAGCAGCTGGACAGGGGCCGGGGAGCTGTTTTTT.